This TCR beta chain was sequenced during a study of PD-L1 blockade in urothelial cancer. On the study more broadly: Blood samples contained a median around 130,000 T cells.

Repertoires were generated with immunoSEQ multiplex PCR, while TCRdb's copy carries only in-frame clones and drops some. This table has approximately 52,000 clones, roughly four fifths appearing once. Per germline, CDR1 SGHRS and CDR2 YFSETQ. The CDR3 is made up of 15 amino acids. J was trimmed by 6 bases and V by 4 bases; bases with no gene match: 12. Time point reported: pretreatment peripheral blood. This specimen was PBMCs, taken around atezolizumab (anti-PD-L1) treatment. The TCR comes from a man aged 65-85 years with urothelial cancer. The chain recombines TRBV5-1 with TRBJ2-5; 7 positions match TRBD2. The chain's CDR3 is CASSGGGGGVKTQYF. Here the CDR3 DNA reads TGCGCCAGCAGCGGTGGCGGGGGAGGAGTAAAGACCCAGTACTTC. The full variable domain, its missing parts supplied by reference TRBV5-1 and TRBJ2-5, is KAGVTQTPRYLIKTRGQQVTLSCSPISGHRSVSWYQQTPGQGLQFLFEYFSETQRNKGNFPGRFSGRQFSNSRSEMNVSTLELGDSALYLCASSGGGGGVKTQYFGPGTRLLVL.